The entry below describes one T cell receptor beta chain. Its antigen is unknown. TCRdb's table, derived via immunoSEQ multiplex PCR, lists solely in-frame clones and lacks some. Here the sample spans 400,000 to 550,000 clones, 79% being singletons. These data belong to a study of shared clonotypes between healthy human individuals. General study points: The expectation was that sequencing depth would affect clonotype sharing among donors.

Looked up from germline, CDR1 is MNHNS and CDR2 is SASEGT. Trimming shortened V by 4 bases and J by 4 bases, and 14 bases separated the two germline ends. The CDR3 is 15 residues long. Every one of the donors was a Caucasian adult that lived in Nashville, Tennessee. This receptor was identified in a woman between 40 and 50 years old in good health. Some clones in this sample may be carry-over from other donors' samples. The sequencing input was PBMCs. V is TRBV6-1 and J is TRBJ2-1, with D perhaps matching TRBD1 (6 bases). CDR3 in DNA: TGTGCCAGCAGTGGATCAAGGGGGAGATACAATGAGCAGTTCTTC. Translated, it gives CASSGSRGRYNEQFF.